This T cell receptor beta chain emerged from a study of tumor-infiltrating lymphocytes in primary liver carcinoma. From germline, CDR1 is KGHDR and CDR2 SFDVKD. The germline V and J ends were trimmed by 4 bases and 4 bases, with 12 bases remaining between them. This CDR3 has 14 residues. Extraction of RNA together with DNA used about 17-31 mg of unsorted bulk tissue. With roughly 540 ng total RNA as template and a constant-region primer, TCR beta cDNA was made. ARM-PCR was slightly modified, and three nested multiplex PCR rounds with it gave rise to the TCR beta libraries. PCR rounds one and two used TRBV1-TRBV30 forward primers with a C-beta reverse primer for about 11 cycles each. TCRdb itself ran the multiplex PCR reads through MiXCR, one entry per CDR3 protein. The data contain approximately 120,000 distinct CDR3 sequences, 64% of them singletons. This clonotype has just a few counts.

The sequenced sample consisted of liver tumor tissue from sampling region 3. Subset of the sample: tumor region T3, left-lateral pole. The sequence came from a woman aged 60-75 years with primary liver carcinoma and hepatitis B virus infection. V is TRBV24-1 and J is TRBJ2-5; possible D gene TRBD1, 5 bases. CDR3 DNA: TGTGCCACCAGTGACCCCCGACAGATAGAGACCCAGTACTTC. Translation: CATSDPRQIETQYF.